Shown below are 12 T cell receptor beta chains from a single sample sequenced in a study of CD8+CD57+ T cells in acquired aplastic anemia. Only patients with CD8+CD57+ cell expansion on flow cytometry were chosen for sequencing. Genomic DNA constituted the template upon which TCR beta VDJ and CDR3 profiling was performed. TCRdb itself ran the reads through MiXCR, one entry per CDR3 protein. Of 180,000 or so distinct CDR3 sequences in the sample, roughly three fifths were seen once. The sequenced sample consisted of sorted CD4+, CD8+, or CD8+CD57+ T cells (not recorded which) from PBMCs. These receptors were collected from a human donor with aplastic anemia.

The chain is built from TRBV7-3 and TRBJ2-1; 8 bases are a match to TRBD1. J was trimmed by 4 bases and V by 5 bases; bases with no gene match: 7. The CDR3 has 15 residues. Germline V gene data show CDR1 as SGHTA and CDR2 as FQGTGA. The CDR3 loop reads CASSRRQGIYNEQFF. In DNA form, the CDR3 reads TGTGCCAGCAGCAGGAGACAGGGGATATACAATGAGCAGTTCTTC.

This chain links TRBV19 with TRBJ1-4; TRBD1 might be the D (5 bases). The CDR3 loop spans 11 amino acids. Germline V gene lookup returns CDR1 LNHDA and CDR2 SQIVND (reference sequence). Trimming removed 5 bases from V and 10 bases from J, with 8 bases in between. The CDR3 is CASSWGGKLFF. CDR3 in DNA: TGTGCCAGTAGTTGGGGGGGAAAACTGTTTTTT.

By share, this clonotype counts as medium-sized. The chain links TRBV12-5 to TRBJ2-7; D gene ambiguous. Germline assignment: CDR1 LGHNT and CDR2 FRNRAP. The length of the CDR3 is 12 residues. V dropped 7 bases and J dropped 4 bases, with 11 bases sitting between them. The CDR3 sequence: CASASGGYEQYF. The DNA for the CDR3 is TGTGCTAGTGCCTCCGGTGGGTACGAGCAGTACTTC.

The chain has TRBV10-3 and TRBJ1-4; no clear D. Trimming took off 4 bases at V and 4 bases at J, with 13 bases between the two ends. The CDR3 is 15 residues long. Looked up from germline, CDR1 is ENHRY and CDR2 is SYGVKD. The CDR3 DNA follows: TGTGCCATCAGTGCACAGTCGACGATTAATGAAAAACTGTTTTTT. Translation: CAISAQSTINEKLFF.

The chain carries TRBV5-1 and TRBJ1-3; the D is unclear. Germline CDR1 SGHRS, CDR2 YFSETQ. The CDR3 has 14 amino acids. V lost 1 base, J lost 0 bases, and 5 bases lay in between. The CDR3 reads CASSLYSSGNTIYF. The DNA for the CDR3 is TGCGCCAGCAGCTTGTACAGCTCTGGAAACACCATATATTTT.

This chain uses TRBV2 with TRBJ1-3; D not resolved. The V gene's germline CDR1 is SNHLY and CDR2 FYNNEI. The CDR3 sequence is 10 residues long. V was cut by 7 bases and J by 4 bases, with 2 bases left in between. The CDR3: CASTGNTIYF. CDR3 bases: TGTGCCAGCACAGGAAACACCATATATTTT.

This clonotype showed up just once. The V gene is TRBV12-3 or TRBV12-4, the J gene TRBJ2-7; 11 nucleotides match TRBD2. The CDR3 totals 16 residues. The CDR3: CASGTSTSGSGYEQYF. DNA of the CDR3: TGTGCTAGTGGTACGTCTACTAGCGGGAGTGGGTACGAGCAGTACTTC.

This clonotype has only one observation. At one of its ends the junction is not consistent with the germline gene, which may arise from a read error. The chain uses TRBV2 and TRBJ2-6; TRBD1 is a possible D gene (5 bases). The CDR3 length is 19 residues. Germline CDR1 is SNHLY and CDR2 is FYNNEI. The CDR3 is CATSDFSDTPDSGANVLTF. CDR3 bases: TGTGCCACCAGTGATTTCTCGGACACACCGGACTCTGGGGCCAACGTCCTGACTTTC. Together with reference TRBV2 and TRBJ2-6, the CDR3 gives the full variable domain: EPEVTQTPSHQVTQMGQEVILRCVPISNHLYFYWYRQILGQKVEFLVSFYNNEISEKSEIFDDQFSVERPDGSNFTLKIRSTKLEDSAMYFCATSDFSDTPDSGANVLTFGAGSRLTVL.

Concerning this clonotype: Since the CDR3 does not end with the conserved phenylalanine or tryptophan, this likely comes from a read error. This sequence joins TRBV7-9 and TRBJ2-1, with D perhaps assigned TRBD1 or TRBD2 (5 bases each). Germline CDR1 SEHNR, CDR2 FQNEAQ (reference sequence). The CDR3 consists of 15 residues. Trimming shortened V by 5 bases and J by 0 bases, and 11 bases separated the two germline ends. In DNA, the CDR3 is TGTGCCAGCAGCCCGGGACGGAGCTCCTACAATGAGCAGTTCCTC. It codes for CASSPGRSSYNEQFL.

The chain links TRBV7-9 to TRBJ1-2; tentatively, D is TRBD1 (5 bases). Trimming shortened V by 5 bases and J by 2 bases, and 9 bases separated the two germline ends. The CDR3 has 13 residues. The germline V gene encodes CDR1 SEHNR and CDR2 FQNEAQ (reference sequence). For the CDR3, the DNA is TGTGCCAGCAGCGCGACAGAAAACTATGGCTACACCTTC. Translated: CASSATENYGYTF.

The chain employs TRBV7-2 and TRBJ2-7, with 15 positions matching TRBD2. The germline CDR1 and CDR2 sequences are SGHTA and FQGNSA. Trimming cost V 4 bases and J 0 bases; bases outside gene matches: 7. This CDR3 spans 18 amino acids. CDR3 sequence: CASSSGTSGRYPSYEQYF. In nucleotides, the CDR3 is TGTGCCAGCAGCTCAGGGACTAGCGGGAGGTACCCCTCCTACGAGCAGTACTTC.

The chain has TRBV15 and TRBJ1-2; no definite D call. CDR1 is LNHNV, CDR2 YYDKDF, per germline (reference sequence). This CDR3 is 14 amino acids long. V lost 1 base and J lost 8, with 14 bases in between. The DNA for the CDR3 is TGTGCCACCAGCAGAGTCGAGGAGTCTCGCGGCTACACCTTC. Encoded protein: CATSRVEESRGYTF.